This T cell receptor (beta chain) was obtained from a study of blood T cells in healthy people across ages. As concerns this clonotype: What it binds is not known.

Each sample used at least 6 million PBMCs. The use of a sample-barcoded 5' primer and a J-beta primer mix characterized a second PCR of about 7 to 12 cycles. MiXCR was run by TCRdb on the 5' RACE reads, yielding one entry per CDR3 protein. The sample contains more than 650,000 distinct CDR3 sequences, about 53% of which appear only once. Regarding the study as a whole: Samples with more naive T cells showed higher observed beta diversity.

CDR3 length: 12 residues. CDR1 DFQATT and CDR2 SNEGSKA come from the germline V gene (reference sequence). The V end lost 5 bases, the J end lost 8 bases, and 15 bases lay between the germline ends. The J gene is TRBJ1-2, the V gene TRBV20-1; no firm D call. The sequence was collected from a man older than 75 in good health. The sequenced sample consisted of blood. The CDR3 sequence is CSAGGPLEGYTF. In DNA, the CDR3 is TGCAGTGCTGGAGGGCCACTAGAGGGCTACACCTTC.